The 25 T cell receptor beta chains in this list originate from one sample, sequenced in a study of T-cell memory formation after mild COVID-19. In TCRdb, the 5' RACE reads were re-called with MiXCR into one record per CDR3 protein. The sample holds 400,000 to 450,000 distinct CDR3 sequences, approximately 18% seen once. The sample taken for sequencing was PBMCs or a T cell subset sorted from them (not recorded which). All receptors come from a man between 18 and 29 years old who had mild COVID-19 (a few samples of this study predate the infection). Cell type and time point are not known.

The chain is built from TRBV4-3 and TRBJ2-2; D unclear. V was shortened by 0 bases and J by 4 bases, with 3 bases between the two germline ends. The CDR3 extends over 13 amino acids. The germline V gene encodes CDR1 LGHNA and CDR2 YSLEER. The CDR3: CASSQESTGELFF. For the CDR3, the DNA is TGCGCCAGCAGCCAAGAAAGCACCGGGGAGCTGTTTTTT.

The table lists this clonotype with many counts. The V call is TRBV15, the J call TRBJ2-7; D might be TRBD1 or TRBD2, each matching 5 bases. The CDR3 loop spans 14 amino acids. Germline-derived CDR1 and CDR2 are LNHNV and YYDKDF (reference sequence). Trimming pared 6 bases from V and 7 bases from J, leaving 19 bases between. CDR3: CATRPGLLGQEQYF. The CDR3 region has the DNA TGTGCCACCAGGCCGGGCCTACTAGGACAAGAGCAGTACTTC.

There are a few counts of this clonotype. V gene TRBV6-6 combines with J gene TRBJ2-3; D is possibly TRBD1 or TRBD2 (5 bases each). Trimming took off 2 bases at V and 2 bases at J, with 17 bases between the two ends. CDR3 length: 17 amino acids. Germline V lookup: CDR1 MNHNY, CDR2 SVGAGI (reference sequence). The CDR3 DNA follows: TGTGCCAGCAGTTACCGGGTCGGGACGACTTTCACAGATACGCAGTATTTT. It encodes CASSYRVGTTFTDTQYF.

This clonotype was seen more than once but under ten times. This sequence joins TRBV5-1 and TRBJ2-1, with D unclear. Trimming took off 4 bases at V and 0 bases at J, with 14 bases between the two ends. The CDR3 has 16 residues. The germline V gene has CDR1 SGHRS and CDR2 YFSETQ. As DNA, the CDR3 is TGCGCCAGCAGCCCCGGAGCTTCCTCCTCCTACAATGAGCAGTTCTTC. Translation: CASSPGASSSYNEQFF.

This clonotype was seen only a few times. The CDR3: CASSPGRGGEQYF. CDR3 DNA sequence: TGTGCCAGCAGCCCCGGGAGAGGGGGTGAGCAGTACTTC. The chain combines TRBV3-1 with TRBJ2-7; TRBD1 or TRBD2 may be the D gene (6 bases each). The CDR3 is made up of 13 amino acids. Germline loops: CDR1 LGHDT, CDR2 YNNKEL (reference sequence). Trimming shortened V by 4 bases and J by 7 bases, and 14 bases separated the two germline ends.

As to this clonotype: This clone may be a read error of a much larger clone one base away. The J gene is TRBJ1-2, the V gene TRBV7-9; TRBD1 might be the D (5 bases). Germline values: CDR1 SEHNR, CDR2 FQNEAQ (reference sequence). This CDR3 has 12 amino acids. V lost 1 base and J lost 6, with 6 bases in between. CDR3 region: CASSLEGDGYTF. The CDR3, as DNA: TGTGCCAGCAGCTTAGAAGGGGATGGCTACACCTTC.

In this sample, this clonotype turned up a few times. CDR3 sequence reads: CASSKSTFYEQYF. The CDR3, as DNA: TGTGCCAGCAGCAAATCGACATTCTACGAGCAGTACTTC. This chain connects TRBV27 to TRBJ2-7; D not resolved. CDR1 is MNHEY and CDR2 is SMNVEV in the germline V gene (reference sequence). The CDR3 sequence is 13 residues long. V lost 6 bases and J lost 3, with 12 bases in between.

CDR3 loop: CASSPVTEYTEAFF. DNA of the CDR3: TGTGCCAGCAGCCCCGTCACAGAATACACTGAAGCTTTCTTT. The genes are TRBV5-5 and TRBJ1-1; D is unresolved. Germline values: CDR1 SGHKS, CDR2 YYEKEE (reference sequence). The V end was cut by 4 bases, the J end by 3 bases, with 13 bases between. The CDR3 extends over 14 amino acids. Variable domain in full (rest from reference TRBV5-5 and TRBJ1-1): DAGVTQSPTHLIKTRGQQVTLRCSPISGHKSVSWYQQVLGQGPQFIFQYYEKEERGRGNFPDRFSARQFPNYSSELNVNALLLGDSALYLCASSPVTEYTEAFFGQGTRLTVV.

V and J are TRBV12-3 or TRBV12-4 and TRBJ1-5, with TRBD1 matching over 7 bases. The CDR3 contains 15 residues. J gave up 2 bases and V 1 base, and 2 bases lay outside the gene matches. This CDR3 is CASSLEGAGNQPQHF. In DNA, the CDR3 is TGTGCCAGCAGTTTAGAGGGGGCCGGCAATCAGCCCCAGCATTTT.

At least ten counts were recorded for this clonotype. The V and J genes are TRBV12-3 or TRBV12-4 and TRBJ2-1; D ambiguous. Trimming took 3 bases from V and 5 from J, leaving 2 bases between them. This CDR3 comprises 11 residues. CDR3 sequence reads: CASSFNNEQFF. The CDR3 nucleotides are TGTGCCAGCAGTTTCAACAATGAGCAGTTCTTC.

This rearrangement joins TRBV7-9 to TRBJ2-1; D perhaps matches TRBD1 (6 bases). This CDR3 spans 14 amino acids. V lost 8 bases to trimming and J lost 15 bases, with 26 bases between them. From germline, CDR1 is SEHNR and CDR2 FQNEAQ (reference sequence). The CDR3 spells CASRIGVLGGGMFF. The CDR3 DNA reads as TGTGCCAGCCGGATTGGTGTTCTTGGGGGCGGAATGTTCTTC.

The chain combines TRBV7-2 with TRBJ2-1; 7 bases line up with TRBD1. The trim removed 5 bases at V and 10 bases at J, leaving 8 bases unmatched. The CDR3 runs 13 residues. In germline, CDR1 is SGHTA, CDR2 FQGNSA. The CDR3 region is CASSRYETGEQFF. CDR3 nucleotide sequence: TGTGCCAGCAGCCGGTACGAGACAGGGGAGCAGTTCTTC.

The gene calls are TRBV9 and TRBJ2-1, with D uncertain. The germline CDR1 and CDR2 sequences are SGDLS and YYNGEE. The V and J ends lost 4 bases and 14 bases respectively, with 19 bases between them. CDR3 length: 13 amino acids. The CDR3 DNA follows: TGTGCCAGCAGCACGAACGACGTCTCCCCAAAGTTCTTC. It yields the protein CASSTNDVSPKFF.

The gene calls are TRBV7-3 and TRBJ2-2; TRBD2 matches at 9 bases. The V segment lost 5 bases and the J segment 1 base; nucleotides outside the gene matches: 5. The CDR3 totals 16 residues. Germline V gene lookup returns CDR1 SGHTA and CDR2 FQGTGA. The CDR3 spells CASSMNSGGNTGELFF. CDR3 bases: TGTGCCAGCAGCATGAATAGCGGGGGGAACACCGGGGAGCTGTTTTTT.

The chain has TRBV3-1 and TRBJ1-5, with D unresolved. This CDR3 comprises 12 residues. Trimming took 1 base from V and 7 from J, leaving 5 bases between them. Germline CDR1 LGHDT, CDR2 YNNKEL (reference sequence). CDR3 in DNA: TGTGCCAGCAGCCAAGGTCTACAGCCCCAGCATTTT. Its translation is CASSQGLQPQHF.

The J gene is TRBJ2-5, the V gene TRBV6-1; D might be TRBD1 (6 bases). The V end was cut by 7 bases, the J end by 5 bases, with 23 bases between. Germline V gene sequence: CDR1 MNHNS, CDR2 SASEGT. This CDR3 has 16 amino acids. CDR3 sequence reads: CASTPARTQGIETQYF. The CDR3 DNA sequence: TGTGCCAGCACTCCGGCCCGGACCCAGGGGATCGAGACCCAGTACTTC.

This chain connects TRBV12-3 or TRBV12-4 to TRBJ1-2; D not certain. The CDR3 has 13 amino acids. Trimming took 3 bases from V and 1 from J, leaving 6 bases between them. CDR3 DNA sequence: TGTGCCAGCAGTTTCCACGGTAACTATGGCTACACCTTC. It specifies CASSFHGNYGYTF.

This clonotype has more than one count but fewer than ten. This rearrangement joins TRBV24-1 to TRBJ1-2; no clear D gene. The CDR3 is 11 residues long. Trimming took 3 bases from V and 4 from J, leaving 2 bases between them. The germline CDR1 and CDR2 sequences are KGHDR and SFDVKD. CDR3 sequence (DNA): TGTGCCACCAGTGATACCTATGGCTACACCTTC. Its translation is CATSDTYGYTF.

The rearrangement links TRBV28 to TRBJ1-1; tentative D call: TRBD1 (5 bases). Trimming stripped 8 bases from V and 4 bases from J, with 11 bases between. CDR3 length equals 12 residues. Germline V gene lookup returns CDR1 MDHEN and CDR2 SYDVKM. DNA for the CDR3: TGTGCCAGCCTTCGGGGGGGCACTGAAGCTTTCTTT. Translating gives CASLRGGTEAFF.

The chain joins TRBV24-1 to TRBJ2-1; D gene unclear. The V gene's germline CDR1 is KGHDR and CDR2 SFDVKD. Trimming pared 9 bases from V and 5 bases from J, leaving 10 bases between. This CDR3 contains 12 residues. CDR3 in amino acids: CATWNPDNEQFF. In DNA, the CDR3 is TGTGCCACCTGGAACCCCGACAATGAGCAGTTCTTC.

Written as DNA, the CDR3 is TGTGCCCTACGGTCGGGCCCTGAAGAGACCCAGTACTTC. Translating gives CALRSGPEETQYF. The chain carries TRBV10-3 and TRBJ2-5; D is unresolved. This CDR3 spans 13 amino acids. Between the trimmed V and J ends, which lost 11 bases and 3 bases, there was a span of 16 bases. Germline values: CDR1 ENHRY, CDR2 SYGVKD.

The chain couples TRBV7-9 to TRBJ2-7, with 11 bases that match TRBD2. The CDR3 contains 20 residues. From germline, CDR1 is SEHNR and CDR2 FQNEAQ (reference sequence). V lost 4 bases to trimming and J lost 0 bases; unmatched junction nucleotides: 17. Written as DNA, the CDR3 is TGTGCCAGCAGCTCAGGGCCGGGACTAGCGGCGTTCTCCCTCTCCTACGAGCAGTACTTC. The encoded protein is CASSSGPGLAAFSLSYEQYF.

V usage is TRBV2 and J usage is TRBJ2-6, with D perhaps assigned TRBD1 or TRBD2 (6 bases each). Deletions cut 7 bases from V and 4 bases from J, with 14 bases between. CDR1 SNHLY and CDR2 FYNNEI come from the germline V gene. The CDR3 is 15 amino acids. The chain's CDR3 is CASKGGTLGANVLTF. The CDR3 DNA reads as TGTGCCAGCAAGGGGGGAACTTTAGGGGCCAACGTCCTGACTTTC.

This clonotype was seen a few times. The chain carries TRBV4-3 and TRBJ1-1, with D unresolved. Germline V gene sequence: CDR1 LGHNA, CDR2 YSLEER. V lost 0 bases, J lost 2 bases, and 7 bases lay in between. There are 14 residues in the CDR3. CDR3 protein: CASSQDIGNTEAFF. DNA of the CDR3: TGCGCCAGCAGCCAAGATATCGGAAACACTGAAGCTTTCTTT.

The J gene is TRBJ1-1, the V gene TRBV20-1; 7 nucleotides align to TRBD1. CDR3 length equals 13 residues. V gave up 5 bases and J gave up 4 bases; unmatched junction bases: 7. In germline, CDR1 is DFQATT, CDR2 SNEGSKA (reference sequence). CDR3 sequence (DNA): TGCAGTGCTGAGACAGGGTGGGGCACTGAAGCTTTCTTT. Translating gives CSAETGWGTEAFF.